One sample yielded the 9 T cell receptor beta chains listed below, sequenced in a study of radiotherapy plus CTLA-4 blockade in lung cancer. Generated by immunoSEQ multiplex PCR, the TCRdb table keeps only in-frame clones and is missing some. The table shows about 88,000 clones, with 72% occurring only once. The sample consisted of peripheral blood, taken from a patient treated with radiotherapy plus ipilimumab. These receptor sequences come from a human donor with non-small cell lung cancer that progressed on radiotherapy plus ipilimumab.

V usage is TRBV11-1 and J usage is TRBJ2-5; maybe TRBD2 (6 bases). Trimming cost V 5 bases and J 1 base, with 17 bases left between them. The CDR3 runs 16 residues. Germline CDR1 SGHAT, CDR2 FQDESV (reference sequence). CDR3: CASSPTGASLQETQYF. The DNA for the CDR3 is TGTGCCAGCAGCCCGACGGGAGCCTCCCTCCAAGAGACCCAGTACTTC.

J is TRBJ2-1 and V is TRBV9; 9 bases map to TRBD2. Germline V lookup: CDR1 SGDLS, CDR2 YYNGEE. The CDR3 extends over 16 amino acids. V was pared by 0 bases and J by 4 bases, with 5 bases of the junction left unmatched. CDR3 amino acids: CASSVGYLAGYNEQFF. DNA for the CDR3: TGTGCCAGCAGCGTAGGGTATCTAGCGGGGTACAATGAGCAGTTCTTC.

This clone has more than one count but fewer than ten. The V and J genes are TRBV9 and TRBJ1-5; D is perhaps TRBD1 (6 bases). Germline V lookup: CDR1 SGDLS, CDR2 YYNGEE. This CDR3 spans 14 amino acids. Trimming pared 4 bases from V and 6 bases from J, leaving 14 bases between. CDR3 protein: CASSQGQGGQPQHF. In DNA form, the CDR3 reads TGTGCCAGCAGCCAGGGGCAGGGAGGTCAGCCCCAGCATTTT.

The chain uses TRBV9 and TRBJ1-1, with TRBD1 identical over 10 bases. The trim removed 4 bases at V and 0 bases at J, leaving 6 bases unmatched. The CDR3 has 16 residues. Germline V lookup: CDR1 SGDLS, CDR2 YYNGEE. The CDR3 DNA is TGTGCCAGCAGCCCCCAGGGACAGGGGATGAACACTGAAGCTTTCTTT. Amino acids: CASSPQGQGMNTEAFF.

CDR3 in DNA: TGTGCCAGCAGCGTAGTGGTCGGCAGCCGCACAGATACGCAGTATTTT. This translates into CASSVVVGSRTDTQYF. The V call is TRBV9, the J call TRBJ2-3; D ambiguous. V was pared by 0 bases and J by 1 base, with 12 bases between. Germline V gene sequence: CDR1 SGDLS, CDR2 YYNGEE. The CDR3 runs to 16 residues. Filled out from reference TRBV9 and TRBJ2-3, the complete variable domain reads DSGVTQTPKHLITATGQRVTLRCSPRSGDLSVYWYQQSLDQGLQFLIQYYNGEERAKGNILERFSAQQFPDLHSELNLSSLELGDSALYFCASSVVVGSRTDTQYFGPGTRLTVL.

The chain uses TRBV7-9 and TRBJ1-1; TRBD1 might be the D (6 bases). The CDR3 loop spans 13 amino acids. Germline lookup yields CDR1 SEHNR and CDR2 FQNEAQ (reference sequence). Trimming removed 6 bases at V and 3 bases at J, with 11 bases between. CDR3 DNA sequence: TGTGCCAGCAGTCCCGGACAGTACACTGAAGCTTTCTTT. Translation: CASSPGQYTEAFF.

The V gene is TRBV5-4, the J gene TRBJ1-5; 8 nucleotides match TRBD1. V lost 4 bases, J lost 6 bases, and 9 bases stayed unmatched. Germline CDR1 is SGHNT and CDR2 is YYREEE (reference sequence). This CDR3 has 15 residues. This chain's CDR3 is CASSPGTGPTQPQHF. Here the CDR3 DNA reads TGTGCCAGCAGCCCCGGGACAGGCCCGACTCAGCCCCAGCATTTT.

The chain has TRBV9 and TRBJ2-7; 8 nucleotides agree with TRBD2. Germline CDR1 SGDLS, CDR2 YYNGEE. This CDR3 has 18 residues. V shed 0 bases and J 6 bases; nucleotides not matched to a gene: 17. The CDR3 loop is CASSVEGNGRGAPPEQYF. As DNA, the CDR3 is TGTGCCAGCAGCGTAGAAGGGAATGGGCGGGGGGCACCCCCCGAGCAGTACTTC. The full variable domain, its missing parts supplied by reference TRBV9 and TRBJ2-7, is DSGVTQTPKHLITATGQRVTLRCSPRSGDLSVYWYQQSLDQGLQFLIQYYNGEERAKGNILERFSAQQFPDLHSELNLSSLELGDSALYFCASSVEGNGRGAPPEQYFGPGTRLTVT.

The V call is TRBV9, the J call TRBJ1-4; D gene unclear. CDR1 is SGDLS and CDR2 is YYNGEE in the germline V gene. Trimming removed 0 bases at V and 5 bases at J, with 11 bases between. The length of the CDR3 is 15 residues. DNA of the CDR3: TGTGCCAGCAGCGTAGAGGTAGCCCCGAATGAAAAACTGTTTTTT. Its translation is CASSVEVAPNEKLFF.